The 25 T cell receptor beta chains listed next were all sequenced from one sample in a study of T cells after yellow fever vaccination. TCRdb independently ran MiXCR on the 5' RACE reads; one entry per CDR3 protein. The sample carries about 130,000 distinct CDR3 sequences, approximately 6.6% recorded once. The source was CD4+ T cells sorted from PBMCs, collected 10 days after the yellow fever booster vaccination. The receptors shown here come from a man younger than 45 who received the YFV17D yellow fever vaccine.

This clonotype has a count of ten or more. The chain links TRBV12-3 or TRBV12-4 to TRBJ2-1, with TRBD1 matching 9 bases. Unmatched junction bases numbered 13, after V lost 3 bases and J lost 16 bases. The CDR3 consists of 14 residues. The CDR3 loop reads CASSLTGSQGADFF. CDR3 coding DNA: TGTGCCAGCAGTTTGACGGGATCACAGGGGGCGGATTTCTTC.

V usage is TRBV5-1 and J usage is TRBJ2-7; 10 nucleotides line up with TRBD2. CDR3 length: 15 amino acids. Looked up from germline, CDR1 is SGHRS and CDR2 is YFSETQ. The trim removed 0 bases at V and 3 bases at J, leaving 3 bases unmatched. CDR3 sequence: CASSLASGSFYEQYF. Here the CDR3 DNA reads TGCGCCAGCAGCTTGGCTAGCGGGAGCTTCTACGAGCAGTACTTC. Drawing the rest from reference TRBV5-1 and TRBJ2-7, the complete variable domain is KAGVTQTPRYLIKTRGQQVTLSCSPISGHRSVSWYQQTPGQGLQFLFEYFSETQRNKGNFPGRFSGRQFSNSRSEMNVSTLELGDSALYLCASSLASGSFYEQYFGPGTRLTVT.

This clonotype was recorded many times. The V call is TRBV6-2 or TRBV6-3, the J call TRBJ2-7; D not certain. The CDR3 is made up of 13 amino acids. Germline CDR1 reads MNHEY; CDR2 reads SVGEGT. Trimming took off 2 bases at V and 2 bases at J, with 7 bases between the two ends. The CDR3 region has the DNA TGTGCCAGCAGTTACAGGGTCCCCTACGAGCAGTACTTC. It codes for CASSYRVPYEQYF.

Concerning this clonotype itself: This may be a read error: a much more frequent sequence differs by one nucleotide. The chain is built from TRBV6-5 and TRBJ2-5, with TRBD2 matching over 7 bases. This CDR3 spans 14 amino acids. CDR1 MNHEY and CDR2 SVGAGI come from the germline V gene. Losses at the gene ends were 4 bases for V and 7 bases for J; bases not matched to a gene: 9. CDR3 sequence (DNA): TGTGCCAGCAGTTCCCAGACCAGGACTAGGACCCAGTACTTC. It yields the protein CASSSQTRTRTQYF.

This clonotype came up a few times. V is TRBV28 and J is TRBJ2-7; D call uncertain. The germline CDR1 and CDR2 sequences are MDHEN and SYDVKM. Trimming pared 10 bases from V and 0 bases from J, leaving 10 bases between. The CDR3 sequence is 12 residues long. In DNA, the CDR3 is TGTGCCACCGTCGGGCCCTCCTACGAGCAGTACTTC. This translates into CATVGPSYEQYF.

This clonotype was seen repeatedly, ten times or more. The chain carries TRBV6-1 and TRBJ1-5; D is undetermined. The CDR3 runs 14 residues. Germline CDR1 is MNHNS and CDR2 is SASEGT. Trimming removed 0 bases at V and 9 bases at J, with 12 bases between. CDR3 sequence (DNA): TGTGCCAGCAGTGAAGCGCATGAGGGTTGGCCCCAGCATTTT. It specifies CASSEAHEGWPQHF.

Here the CDR3 reads CASRTGLAYNEQFF. The CDR3 nucleotides read TGCGCCAGCAGGACAGGGCTCGCCTACAATGAGCAGTTCTTC. This chain joins TRBV5-1 and TRBJ2-1; 7 bases agree with TRBD1. Germline lookup yields CDR1 SGHRS and CDR2 YFSETQ. The ends lost 5 bases at V and 2 bases at J; junction bases unmatched: 4. The CDR3 is made up of 14 amino acids. Variable domain in full (rest from reference TRBV5-1 and TRBJ2-1): KAGVTQTPRYLIKTRGQQVTLSCSPISGHRSVSWYQQTPGQGLQFLFEYFSETQRNKGNFPGRFSGRQFSNSRSEMNVSTLELGDSALYLCASRTGLAYNEQFFGPGTRLTVL.

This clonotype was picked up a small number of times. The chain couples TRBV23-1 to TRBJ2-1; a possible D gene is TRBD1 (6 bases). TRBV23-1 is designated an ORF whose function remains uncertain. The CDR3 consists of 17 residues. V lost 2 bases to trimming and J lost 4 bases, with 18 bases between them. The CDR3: CASSQPPQGWFYNEQFF. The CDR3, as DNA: TGCGCCAGCAGTCAACCCCCACAGGGTTGGTTTTACAATGAGCAGTTCTTC.

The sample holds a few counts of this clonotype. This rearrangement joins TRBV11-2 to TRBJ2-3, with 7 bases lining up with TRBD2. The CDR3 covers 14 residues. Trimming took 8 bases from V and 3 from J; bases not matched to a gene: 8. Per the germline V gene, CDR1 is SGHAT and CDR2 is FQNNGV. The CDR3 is CASGAGKGTDTQYF. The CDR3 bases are TGTGCCAGCGGAGCGGGAAAAGGAACAGATACGCAGTATTTT.

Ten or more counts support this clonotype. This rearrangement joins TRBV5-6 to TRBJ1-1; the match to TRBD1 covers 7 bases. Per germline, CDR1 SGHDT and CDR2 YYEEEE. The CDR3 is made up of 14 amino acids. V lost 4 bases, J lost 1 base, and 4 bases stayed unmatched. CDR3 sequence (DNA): TGTGCCAGCAGCCTCAGGGGGACGAACACTGAAGCTTTCTTT. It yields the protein CASSLRGTNTEAFF.

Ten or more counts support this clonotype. This CDR3 reads CASSYSKAPEEKLFF. The CDR3 DNA reads TGTGCCAGCAGTTACTCGAAGGCGCCGGAGGAAAAACTGTTTTTT. V and J are TRBV6-5 and TRBJ1-4; no clear D. CDR1 MNHEY and CDR2 SVGAGI come from the germline V gene. V was cut by 0 bases and J by 8 bases, with 13 bases left in between. The CDR3 has 15 amino acids.

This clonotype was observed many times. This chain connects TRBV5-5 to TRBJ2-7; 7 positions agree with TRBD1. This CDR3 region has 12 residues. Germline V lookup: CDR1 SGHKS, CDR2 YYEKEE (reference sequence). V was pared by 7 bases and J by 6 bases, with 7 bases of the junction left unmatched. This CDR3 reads CASETGVSEQYF. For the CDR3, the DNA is TGTGCCAGCGAAACAGGGGTGAGCGAGCAGTACTTC.

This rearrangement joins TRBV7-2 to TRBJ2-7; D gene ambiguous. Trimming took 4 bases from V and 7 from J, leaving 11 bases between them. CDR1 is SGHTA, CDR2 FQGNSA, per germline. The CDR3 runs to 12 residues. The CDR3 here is CASSSGRAEQYF. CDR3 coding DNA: TGTGCCAGCAGCTCGGGTCGTGCGGAGCAGTACTTC.

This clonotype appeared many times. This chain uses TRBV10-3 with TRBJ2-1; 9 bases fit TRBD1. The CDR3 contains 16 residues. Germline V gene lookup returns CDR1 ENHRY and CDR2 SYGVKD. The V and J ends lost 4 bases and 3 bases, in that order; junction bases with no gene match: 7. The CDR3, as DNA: TGTGCCATCAGTGCACAGGACAGGGGCAGCTACAATGAGCAGTTCTTC. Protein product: CAISAQDRGSYNEQFF.

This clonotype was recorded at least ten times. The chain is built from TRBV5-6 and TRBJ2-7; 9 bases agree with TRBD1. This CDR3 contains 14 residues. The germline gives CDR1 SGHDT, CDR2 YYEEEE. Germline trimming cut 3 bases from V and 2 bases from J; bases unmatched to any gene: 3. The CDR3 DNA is TGTGCCAGCAGCTGGGGACAGGGCACCTACGAGCAGTACTTC. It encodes CASSWGQGTYEQYF.

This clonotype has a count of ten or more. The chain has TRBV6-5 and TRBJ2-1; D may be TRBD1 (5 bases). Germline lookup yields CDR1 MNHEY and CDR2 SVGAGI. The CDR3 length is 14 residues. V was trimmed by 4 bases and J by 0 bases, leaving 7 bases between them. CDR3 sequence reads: CASSFDSSYNEQFF. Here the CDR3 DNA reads TGTGCCAGCAGTTTTGACAGCTCCTACAATGAGCAGTTCTTC.

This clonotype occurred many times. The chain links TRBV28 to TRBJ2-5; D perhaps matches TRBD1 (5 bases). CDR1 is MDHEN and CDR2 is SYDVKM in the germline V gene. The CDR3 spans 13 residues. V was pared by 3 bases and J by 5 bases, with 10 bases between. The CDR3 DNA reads TGTGCCAGCAGTTTCAAGGGGCGTGAGACCCAGTACTTC. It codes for CASSFKGRETQYF.

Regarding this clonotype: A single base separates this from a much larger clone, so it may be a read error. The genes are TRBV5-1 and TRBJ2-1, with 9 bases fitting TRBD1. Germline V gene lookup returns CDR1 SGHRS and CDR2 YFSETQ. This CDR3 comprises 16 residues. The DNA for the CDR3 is TGCGACAGCAATGTGGGGGGGACAGGGAATTTCGATGAGCAGTTCTTC. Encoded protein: CDSNVGGTGNFDEQFF.

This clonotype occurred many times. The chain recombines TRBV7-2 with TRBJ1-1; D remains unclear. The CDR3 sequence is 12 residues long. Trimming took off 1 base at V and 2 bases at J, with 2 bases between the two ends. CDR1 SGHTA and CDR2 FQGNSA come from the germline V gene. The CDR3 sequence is CASSLDNTEAFF. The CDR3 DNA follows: TGTGCCAGCAGCTTAGATAACACTGAAGCTTTCTTT.

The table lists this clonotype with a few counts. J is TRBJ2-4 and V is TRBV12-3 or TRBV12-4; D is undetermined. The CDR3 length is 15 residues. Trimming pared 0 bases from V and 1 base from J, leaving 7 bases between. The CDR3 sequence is CASSLAGWAKNIQYF. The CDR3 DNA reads TGTGCCAGCAGTTTAGCAGGGTGGGCCAAAAACATTCAGTACTTC.

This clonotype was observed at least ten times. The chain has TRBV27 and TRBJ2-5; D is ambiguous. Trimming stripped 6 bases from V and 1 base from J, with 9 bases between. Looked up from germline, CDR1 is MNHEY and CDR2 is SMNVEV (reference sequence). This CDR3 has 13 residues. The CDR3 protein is CASRPGVQETQYF. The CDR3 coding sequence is TGTGCCAGCAGGCCGGGTGTCCAAGAGACCCAGTACTTC.

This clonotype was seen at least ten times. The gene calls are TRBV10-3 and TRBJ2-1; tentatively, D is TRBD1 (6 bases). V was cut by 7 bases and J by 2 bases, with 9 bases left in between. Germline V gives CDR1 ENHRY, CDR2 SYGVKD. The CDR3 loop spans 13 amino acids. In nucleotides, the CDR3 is TGTGCCATCACAGGGGACCCCTACAATGAGCAGTTCTTC. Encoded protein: CAITGDPYNEQFF.

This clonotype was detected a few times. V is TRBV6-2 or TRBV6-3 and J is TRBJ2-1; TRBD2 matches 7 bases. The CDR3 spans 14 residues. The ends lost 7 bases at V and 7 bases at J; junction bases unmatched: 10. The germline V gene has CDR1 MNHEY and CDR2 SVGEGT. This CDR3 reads CASTGGSRRNEQFF. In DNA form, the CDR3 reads TGTGCCAGCACTGGCGGGAGTAGAAGGAATGAGCAGTTCTTC.

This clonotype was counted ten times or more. This CDR3 is CASGTSGTRGNIQYF. For the CDR3, the DNA is TGTGCCAGCGGGACCTCCGGAACCAGGGGGAACATTCAGTACTTC. The chain combines TRBV3-1 with TRBJ2-4, with TRBD1 identical over 7 bases. Losses at the gene ends were 8 bases for V and 7 bases for J; bases not matched to a gene: 14. Germline CDR1 is LGHDT and CDR2 is YNNKEL (reference sequence). The CDR3 extends over 15 amino acids.

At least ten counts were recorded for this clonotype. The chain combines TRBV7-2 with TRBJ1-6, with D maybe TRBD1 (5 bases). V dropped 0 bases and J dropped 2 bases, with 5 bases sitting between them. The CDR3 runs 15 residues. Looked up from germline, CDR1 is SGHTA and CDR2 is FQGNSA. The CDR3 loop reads CASSLAGPYNSPLHF. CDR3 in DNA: TGTGCCAGCAGCTTAGCGGGACCCTATAATTCACCCCTCCACTTT.